This is a list of T cell receptor beta chains from one sample in a study of T cells after posttransplantation cyclophosphamide. Produced via immunoSEQ multiplex PCR; TCRdb's table is partial and in-frame only. This repertoire shows some 19,000 clones, 80% to 90% found once; its top ten account for 1.9%. This specimen was PBMCs, taken just over 350 days after allogeneic stem cell transplant with calcineurin inhibitor and methotrexate. The receptors here all came from a female patient in her 30s who received an allogeneic stem cell transplant from an unrelated donor, was CMV-positive, and had acute and chronic GVHD. The T cells may partly be graft donor cells. The CDR3 runs from the conserved cysteine through the conserved F or W. The D gene is left open where the match is weak. Where a row states a size, it is once, few, many or the class of an expanded clone; other rows omit it.

D: .; J: TRBJ2-3; V: TRBV6-5; size: .; CDR3: CASSYSPGGTDTQYF; DNA: TGTGCCAGCAGTTACTCGCCAGGGGGCACAGATACGCAGTATTTT
D: TRBD1; J: TRBJ1-4; V: TRBV18; size: .; CDR3: CASSPESTGGREKLFF; DNA: TGTGCCAGCTCACCAGAAAGTACAGGGGGACGAGAAAAACTGTTTTTT
D: TRBD1; J: TRBJ1-6; V: TRBV4-1; size: .; CDR3: CASSQDRAISPLHF; DNA: TGCGCCAGCAGCCAGGACAGGGCGATCTCACCCCTCCACTTT
D: .; J: TRBJ2-3; V: TRBV4-3; size: once; CDR3: CASSQGLHGTDTQYF; DNA: TGCGCCAGCAGCCAAGGACTCCATGGCACAGATACGCAGTATTTT
D: TRBD1; J: TRBJ1-2; V: TRBV27; size: .; CDR3: CASTRQGTANYGYTF; DNA: TGTGCCAGCACCCGACAGGGGACAGCTAACTATGGCTACACCTTC
D: TRBD2; J: TRBJ2-7; V: TRBV7-9; size: once; CDR3: CASTTGLAGVRQYF; DNA: TGTGCCAGCACCACCGGACTAGCGGGAGTAAGACAGTACTTC
D: TRBD2; J: TRBJ2-1; V: TRBV5-1; size: .; CDR3: CASSPSGNYNEQFF; DNA: TGCGCCAGCAGCCCCAGCGGGAACTACAATGAGCAGTTCTTC
D: .; J: TRBJ2-7; V: TRBV5-1; size: once; CDR3: CASSQGSVSYEQYF; DNA: TGCGCCAGCAGCCAGGGGTCCGTTTCCTACGAGCAGTACTTC
D: .; J: TRBJ1-1; V: TRBV27; size: .; CDR3: CASSLGRGYTEAFF; DNA: TGTGCCAGCAGTTTGGGTAGGGGGTACACTGAAGCTTTCTTT
D: TRBD1; J: TRBJ1-1; V: TRBV11-3; size: .; CDR3: CASSDRQGNGEAFF; DNA: TGTGCCAGCTCGGACCGACAGGGGAACGGTGAAGCTTTCTTT
D: TRBD2; J: TRBJ2-1; V: TRBV7-8; size: .; CDR3: CASSFSQASGSYNEQFF; DNA: TGTGCCAGCAGCTTCTCCCAGGCTAGCGGCTCCTACAATGAGCAGTTCTTC
D: .; J: TRBJ2-6; V: TRBV30; size: once; CDR3: CAWSNPTSLSGANVLTF; DNA: TGTGCCTGGAGTAACCCCACTAGCCTCTCTGGGGCCAACGTCCTGACTTTC
D: .; J: TRBJ1-2; V: TRBV11-2; size: .; CDR3: CASSGGIRAMLDGYTF; DNA: TGTGCCAGCAGCGGCGGGATAAGGGCGATGTTGGATGGCTACACCTTC
D: TRBD1; J: TRBJ1-4; V: TRBV19; size: .; CDR3: CASDRDGANEKLFF; DNA: TGTGCCAGCGACAGGGATGGGGCTAATGAAAAACTGTTTTTT
D: .; J: TRBJ1-3; V: TRBV19; size: .; CDR3: CASRERDSFGGNTIYF; DNA: TGTGCCAGTAGAGAAAGAGACAGTTTTGGCGGAAACACCATATATTTT
D: TRBD2; J: TRBJ2-2; V: TRBV7-7; size: .; CDR3: CASSPRGGAGELFF; DNA: TGTGCTAGCAGCCCACGGGGGGGGGCCGGGGAGCTGTTTTTT
D: TRBD1; J: TRBJ1-4; V: TRBV29-1; size: .; CDR3: CSVRQGTGEKLFF; DNA: TGCAGCGTGCGACAGGGCACAGGGGAAAAACTGTTTTTT
D: .; J: TRBJ2-1; V: TRBV29-1; size: .; CDR3: CSVALGSYNEQFF; DNA: TGCAGCGTTGCCTTGGGGAGCTACAATGAGCAGTTCTTC
D: TRBD1; J: TRBJ1-1; V: TRBV5-4; size: .; CDR3: CASNPNIPGTANTEAFF; DNA: TGTGCCAGCAACCCGAATATCCCCGGGACAGCGAACACTGAAGCTTTCTTT
D: .; J: TRBJ2-5; V: TRBV12-5; size: .; CDR3: CASGGEPKTQYF; DNA: TGTGCTAGTGGTGGGGAGCCGAAGACCCAGTACTTC
D: TRBD2; J: TRBJ2-7; V: TRBV9; size: .; CDR3: CASSPTVAGGYEQYF; DNA: TGTGCCAGCAGCCCGACGGTAGCGGGAGGATACGAGCAGTACTTC
D: TRBD1; J: TRBJ1-4; V: TRBV10-3; size: few; CDR3: CAISEADRGFEKLFF; DNA: TGTGCCATCAGTGAGGCGGACAGGGGATTTGAAAAACTGTTTTTT
D: TRBD1; J: TRBJ1-2; V: TRBV5-4; size: .; CDR3: CASSHRTGEAGGYTF; DNA: TGTGCCAGCAGCCACAGAACAGGGGAGGCAGGTGGCTACACCTTC
D: .; J: TRBJ2-1; V: TRBV6-1; size: .; CDR3: CASSEDRQVYNEQFF; DNA: TGTGCCAGCAGTGAGGATCGACAGGTTTACAATGAGCAGTTCTTC
D: .; J: TRBJ1-1; V: TRBV2; size: .; CDR3: CASSEWAGRATEAFF; DNA: TGTGCCAGCAGTGAATGGGCAGGGAGGGCCACTGAAGCTTTCTTT
D: TRBD1; J: TRBJ2-2; V: TRBV5-6; size: .; CDR3: CASSLGTGGPTGELFF; DNA: TGTGCCAGCAGCTTGGGGACAGGGGGACCTACCGGGGAGCTGTTTTTT
D: TRBD2; J: TRBJ2-7; V: TRBV7-9; size: .; CDR3: CASSSGWSSGTYEQYF; DNA: TGTGCCAGCAGCTCAGGGTGGTCTAGCGGGACCTACGAGCAGTACTTC
D: .; J: TRBJ2-3; V: TRBV15; size: .; CDR3: CATSRGRTDTQYF; DNA: TGTGCCACCAGCAGAGGCCGCACTGATACGCAGTATTTT
D: .; J: TRBJ1-5; V: TRBV11-2; size: .; CDR3: CASSVGGSQPQHF; DNA: TGTGCCAGCAGCGTCGGGGGGAGTCAGCCCCAGCATTTT
D: .; J: TRBJ1-4; V: TRBV19; size: few; CDR3: CASSTLEGAVEKLFF; DNA: TGTGCCAGTAGTACGTTGGAAGGGGCTGTTGAAAAACTGTTTTTT
D: TRBD1; J: TRBJ1-1; V: TRBV19; size: .; CDR3: CASKGTGHGNTEAFF; DNA: TGTGCCAGTAAGGGGACAGGACACGGGAACACTGAAGCTTTCTTT
D: .; J: TRBJ1-1; V: TRBV30; size: .; CDR3: CAWSDTGNRAFF; DNA: TGTGCCTGGAGCGATACAGGAAACCGGGCTTTCTTT
D: TRBD1; J: TRBJ2-7; V: TRBV6-6; size: once; CDR3: CATSLGSGTAHEQYF; DNA: TGTGCCACCAGCCTGGGGTCCGGGACAGCCCACGAGCAGTACTTC
D: .; J: TRBJ2-1; V: TRBV9; size: .; CDR3: CASSARRKKQFF; DNA: TGTGCCAGCAGCGCCCGGAGAAAAAAACAGTTCTTC
D: TRBD1; J: TRBJ1-6; V: TRBV7-2; size: .; CDR3: CASSRMRTGSDSPLHF; DNA: TGTGCCAGCAGCCGAATGAGGACAGGGTCGGATTCACCCCTCCACTTT
D: .; J: TRBJ1-6; V: TRBV9; size: .; CDR3: CASSVAGFNSPLHF; DNA: TGTGCCAGCAGCGTAGCAGGGTTCAATTCACCCCTCCACTTT
D: .; J: TRBJ1-2; V: TRBV6-6; size: once; CDR3: CASSYFGQHYGYTF; DNA: TGTGCCAGCAGTTACTTTGGACAGCACTATGGCTACACCTTC
D: TRBD1; J: TRBJ2-2; V: TRBV10-3; size: .; CDR3: CAIDRGTGLTGELFF; DNA: TGTGCCATCGATAGGGGGACAGGGCTCACCGGGGAGCTGTTTTTT
D: .; J: TRBJ2-1; V: TRBV19; size: .; CDR3: CASSISGGSYNEQFF; DNA: TGTGCCAGTAGTATATCCGGGGGTTCCTACAATGAGCAGTTCTTC
D: .; J: TRBJ1-5; V: TRBV18; size: .; CDR3: CASSPQGAGANQPQHF; DNA: TGTGCCAGCTCACCACAAGGGGCAGGGGCGAATCAGCCCCAGCATTTT
D: .; J: TRBJ1-2; V: TRBV30; size: .; CDR3: CAWSVERGRHGYTF; DNA: TGTGCCTGGAGTGTTGAGCGGGGGCGGCATGGCTACACCTTC
D: .; J: TRBJ1-3; V: TRBV9; size: .; CDR3: CASSVAERSPGNTIYF; DNA: TGTGCCAGCAGCGTAGCAGAGCGCTCCCCTGGAAACACCATATATTTT
D: .; J: TRBJ1-1; V: TRBV12-5; size: .; CDR3: CASGLRGANTEAFF; DNA: TGTGCTAGTGGTTTACGGGGGGCGAACACTGAAGCTTTCTTT
D: TRBD1; J: TRBJ2-2; V: TRBV11-2; size: .; CDR3: CASSFETGRRGRRTGELFF; DNA: TGTGCCAGCAGCTTTGAGACAGGGCGGCGTGGGCGACGTACCGGGGAGCTGTTTTTT
D: TRBD2; J: TRBJ2-3; V: TRBV19; size: .; CDR3: CASSIQRDSTDTQYF; DNA: TGTGCCAGTAGTATTCAGCGGGACTCTACAGATACGCAGTATTTT
D: .; J: TRBJ1-1; V: TRBV30; size: .; CDR3: CAWSRGTEAFF; DNA: TGTGCCTGGAGTAGGGGGACTGAAGCTTTCTTT
D: .; J: TRBJ1-3; V: TRBV2; size: few; CDR3: CASSQGLASSGNTIYF; DNA: TGTGCCAGCAGTCAGGGACTTGCGAGCTCTGGAAACACCATATATTTT
D: TRBD2; J: TRBJ2-2; V: TRBV19; size: .; CDR3: CASSWTSGYTGELFF; DNA: TGTGCCAGTAGCTGGACTAGCGGTTACACCGGGGAGCTGTTTTTT
D: TRBD1; J: TRBJ2-2; V: TRBV7-8; size: .; CDR3: CASSLARLTGALGTGELFF; DNA: TGTGCCAGCAGCTTAGCCCGACTGACAGGGGCTCTCGGCACCGGGGAGCTGTTTTTT
D: TRBD2; J: TRBJ2-1; V: TRBV7-6; size: .; CDR3: CASSLRLAGAGYNEQFF; DNA: TGTGCCAGCAGCTTGCGGCTAGCGGGAGCGGGTTACAATGAGCAGTTCTTC
D: TRBD2; J: TRBJ2-3; V: TRBV4-1; size: .; CDR3: CASSRGTSGADTQYF; DNA: TGCGCCAGCAGCCGCGGGACTAGCGGAGCAGATACGCAGTATTTT
D: TRBD2; J: TRBJ2-7; V: TRBV30; size: .; CDR3: CAWSLRLAGGPGPGQYF; DNA: TGTGCCTGGAGTCTAAGACTAGCGGGAGGGCCTGGGCCGGGGCAGTACTTC
D: .; J: TRBJ1-2; V: TRBV14; size: .; CDR3: CASSQLTNEGYTF; DNA: TGTGCCAGCAGCCAACTCACGAATGAGGGCTACACCTTC